This T cell receptor beta chain was retrieved from a study of blood T cell repertoires in COVID-19. Overall study: Samples representing acute and convalescent COVID-19 were sourced from the United States, Italy and Spain.

Authors' methods: Counts of nucleated cells, estimated from reference gene primer amplification, were obtained. Assay used: immunoSEQ multiplex PCR; TCRdb lists only in-frame clones, some missing. V and J calls and clone size are as listed in that table; D and trimming were resolved from the DNA. The repertoire includes over 250,000 clones, around 90% of them detected once, and 0.9% to 1.2% sits in the top ten. Germline trimming cut 4 bases from V and 4 bases from J; bases unmatched to any gene: 9. This CDR3 has 15 residues. The germline V gene has CDR1 SGHDT and CDR2 YYEEEE. Donors in Cohort 3 who had recovered were those with two negative PCRs, healthcare professional clearance, or resolution of their symptoms.

The source of this sequence is a woman in her thirties who had recovered from COVID-19. Sequenced: PBMCs or T cells enriched from blood (not recorded which). The J gene is TRBJ2-5, the V gene TRBV5-6; TRBD1 aligns across 8 bases. CDR3 in DNA: TGTGCCAGCAGCGAAAACAGGGGGTTTGGAGAGACCCAGTACTTC. This sequence encodes CASSENRGFGETQYF.